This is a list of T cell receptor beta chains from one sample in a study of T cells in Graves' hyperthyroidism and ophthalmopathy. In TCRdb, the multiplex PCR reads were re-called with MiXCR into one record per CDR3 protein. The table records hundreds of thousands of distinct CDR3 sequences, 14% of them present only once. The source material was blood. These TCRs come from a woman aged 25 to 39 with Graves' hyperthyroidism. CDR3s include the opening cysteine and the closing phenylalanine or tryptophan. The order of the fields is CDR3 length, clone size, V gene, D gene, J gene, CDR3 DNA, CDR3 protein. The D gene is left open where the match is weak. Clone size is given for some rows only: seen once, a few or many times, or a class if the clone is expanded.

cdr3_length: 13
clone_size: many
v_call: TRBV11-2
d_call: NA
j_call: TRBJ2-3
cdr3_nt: TGTGCCAGCAGCAGAACCGCGACGGATACGCAGTATTTT
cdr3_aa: CASSRTATDTQYF

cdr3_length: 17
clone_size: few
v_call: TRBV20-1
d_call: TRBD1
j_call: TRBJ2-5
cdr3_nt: TGCAGTGCTAACAAAGGACCGGGACAGGGGTACCAAGAGACCCAGTACTTC
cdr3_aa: CSANKGPGQGYQETQYF

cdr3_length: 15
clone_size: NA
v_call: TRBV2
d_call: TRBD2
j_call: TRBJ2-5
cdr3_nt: TGTGCCAGCAGACCCCGGACTAGCGGCGCGGAGACCCAGTACTTC
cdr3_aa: CASRPRTSGAETQYF

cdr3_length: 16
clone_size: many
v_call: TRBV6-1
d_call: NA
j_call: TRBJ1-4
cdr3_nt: TGTGCCAGCAGTGCCGGAGGGGGGAGGAGTAATGAAAAACTGTTTTTT
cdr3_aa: CASSAGGGRSNEKLFF

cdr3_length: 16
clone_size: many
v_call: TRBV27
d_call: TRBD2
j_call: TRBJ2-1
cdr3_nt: TGTGCCAGCAGTTCATTAGCGGGAGGGCTCTACAATGAGCAGTTCTTC
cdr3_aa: CASSSLAGGLYNEQFF

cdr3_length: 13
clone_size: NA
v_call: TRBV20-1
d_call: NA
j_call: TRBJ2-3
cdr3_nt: TGCAGTGCTAGGTGGCGGGCCTCAGATACGCAGTATTTT
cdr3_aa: CSARWRASDTQYF

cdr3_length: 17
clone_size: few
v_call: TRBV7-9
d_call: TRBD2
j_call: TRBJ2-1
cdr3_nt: TGTGCCAGCAGCTTAGGTGGGACTAGCGGGAGGGTGAATGAGCAGTTCTTC
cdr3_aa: CASSLGGTSGRVNEQFF

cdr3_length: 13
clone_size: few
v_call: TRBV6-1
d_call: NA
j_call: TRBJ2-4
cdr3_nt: TGTGCCAGCAGGGGTACCTCGGGGACCATTCAGTACTTC
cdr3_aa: CASRGTSGTIQYF

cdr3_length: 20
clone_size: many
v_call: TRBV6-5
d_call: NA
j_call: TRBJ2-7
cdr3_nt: TGTGCCAGCAGTTACTCATCGCGGGCGGCGCCAAGACGCGCTCCGTACGAGCAGTACTTC
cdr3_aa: CASSYSSRAAPRRAPYEQYF

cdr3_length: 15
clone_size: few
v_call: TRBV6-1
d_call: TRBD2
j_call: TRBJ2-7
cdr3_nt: TGTGCCAGCGTGGACCCAATAGCGGGAGTGGACGAGCAGTACTTC
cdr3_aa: CASVDPIAGVDEQYF

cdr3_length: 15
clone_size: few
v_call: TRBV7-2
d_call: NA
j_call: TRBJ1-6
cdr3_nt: TGTGCCAGCAGCTTTGTCCACTCCAATAATTCACCCCTCCACTTT
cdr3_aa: CASSFVHSNNSPLHF

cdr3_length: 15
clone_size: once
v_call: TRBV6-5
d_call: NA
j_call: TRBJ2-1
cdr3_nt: TGTGCCAGCAGTTACGTCCTAGCAGATTACAATGAGCAGTTCTTC
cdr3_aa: CASSYVLADYNEQFF

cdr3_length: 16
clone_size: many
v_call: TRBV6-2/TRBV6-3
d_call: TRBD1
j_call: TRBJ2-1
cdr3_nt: TGTGCCAGCAGTTACTCGACAGGGAGAATCTTCAATGAGCAGTTCTTC
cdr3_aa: CASSYSTGRIFNEQFF

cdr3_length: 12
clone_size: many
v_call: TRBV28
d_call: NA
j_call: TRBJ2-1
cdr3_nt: TGTGCCACCCACGAGGCTCCGGATGAGCAGTTCTTC
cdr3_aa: CATHEAPDEQFF

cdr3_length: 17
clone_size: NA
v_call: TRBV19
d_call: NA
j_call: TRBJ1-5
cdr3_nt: TGTGCCAGTAGTATAGGGGGGGCAGGGGCTAGCAATCAGCCCCAGCATTTT
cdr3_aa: CASSIGGAGASNQPQHF

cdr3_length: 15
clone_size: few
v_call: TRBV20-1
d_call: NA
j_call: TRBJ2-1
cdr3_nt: TGCAGTGCTAGAGGGACTCCAACGACCTACAATGAGCAGTTCTTC
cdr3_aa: CSARGTPTTYNEQFF

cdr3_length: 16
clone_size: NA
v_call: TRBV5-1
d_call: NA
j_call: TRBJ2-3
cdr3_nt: TGCGCCAGCACCGAGAGGGGGGGGACTAGCACAGATACGCAGTATTTT
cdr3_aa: CASTERGGTSTDTQYF

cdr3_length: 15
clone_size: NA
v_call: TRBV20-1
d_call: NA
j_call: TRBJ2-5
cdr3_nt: TGCAGTGCTAGTGCGGTCCGAATGAGGCAAGAGACCCAGTACTTC
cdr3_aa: CSASAVRMRQETQYF

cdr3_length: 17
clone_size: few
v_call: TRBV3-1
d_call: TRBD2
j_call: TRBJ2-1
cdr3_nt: TGTGCCAGCAGCCAGGTGGGAGGGACTAGCGGATACAATGAGCAGTTCTTC
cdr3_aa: CASSQVGGTSGYNEQFF

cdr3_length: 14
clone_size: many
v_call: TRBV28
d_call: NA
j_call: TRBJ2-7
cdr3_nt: TGTGCCAGCAGTGTCCCAGGGCTCGACTACGAGCAGTACTTC
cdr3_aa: CASSVPGLDYEQYF

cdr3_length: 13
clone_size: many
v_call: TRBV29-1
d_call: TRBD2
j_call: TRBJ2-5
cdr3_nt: TGCAGCGCTACTAGCGGGGGGGGGGAGACCCAGTACTTC
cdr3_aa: CSATSGGGETQYF

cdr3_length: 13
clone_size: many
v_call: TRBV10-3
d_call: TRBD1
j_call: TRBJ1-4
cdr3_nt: TGTGCCATCAGGGGACAGGGAGAGGAAAAACTGTTTTTT
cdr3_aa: CAIRGQGEEKLFF

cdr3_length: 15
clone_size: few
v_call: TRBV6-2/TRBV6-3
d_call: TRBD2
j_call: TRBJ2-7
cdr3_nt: TGTGCCAGCAGTTACTCCAGGCGGGAGCCCTACGAGCAGTACTTC
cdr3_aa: CASSYSRREPYEQYF

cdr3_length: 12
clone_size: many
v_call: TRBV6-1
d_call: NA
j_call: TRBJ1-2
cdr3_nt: TGTGCCAGCAGTGAAGGAAACTATGGCTACACCTTC
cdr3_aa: CASSEGNYGYTF

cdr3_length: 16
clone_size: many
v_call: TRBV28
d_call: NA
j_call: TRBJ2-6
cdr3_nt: TGTGCCAGCAGTTTTAACGGTCCCTCTGGGGCCAACGTCCTGACTTTC
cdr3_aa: CASSFNGPSGANVLTF

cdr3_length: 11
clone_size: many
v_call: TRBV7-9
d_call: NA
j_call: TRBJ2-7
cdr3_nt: TGTGCCAGCGATTTGGGGGACGAGCAGTACTTC
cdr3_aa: CASDLGDEQYF

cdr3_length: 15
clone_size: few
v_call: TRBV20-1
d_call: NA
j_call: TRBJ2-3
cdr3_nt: TGCAGTGCCAGGCTATCCGCATCTAGCACAGATACGCAGTATTTT
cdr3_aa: CSARLSASSTDTQYF

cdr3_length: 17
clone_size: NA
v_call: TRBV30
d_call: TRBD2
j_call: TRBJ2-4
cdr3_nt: TGTGCCTTAAGAGAAGCGGGAGCCGCTAGGGGCAAAAACATTCAGTACTTC
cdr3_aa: CALREAGAARGKNIQYF